This T cell receptor (beta chain) is from a study of T-cell memory formation after mild COVID-19. Looked up from germline, CDR1 is MGHRA and CDR2 is YSYEKL. V was pared by 6 bases and J by 8 bases, with 11 bases between. There are 12 residues in the CDR3. TCRdb reprocessed the 5' RACE reads with MiXCR, giving one entry per CDR3 protein. The table shows approximately 580,000 distinct CDR3 sequences, with roughly 21% occurring only once. The sequencing sample was made of PBMCs or a T cell subset sorted from them (not recorded which). The sequence came from an adult woman who had mild COVID-19 (a few samples of this study predate the infection). Cell type and time point are not known. V gene TRBV4-1 combines with J gene TRBJ2-1; D may match TRBD1 or TRBD2 (6 bases each). The CDR3 DNA reads TGCGCCAGCAGGGGGGGCAGCGATGAGCAGTTCTTC. Translation: CASRGGSDEQFF.